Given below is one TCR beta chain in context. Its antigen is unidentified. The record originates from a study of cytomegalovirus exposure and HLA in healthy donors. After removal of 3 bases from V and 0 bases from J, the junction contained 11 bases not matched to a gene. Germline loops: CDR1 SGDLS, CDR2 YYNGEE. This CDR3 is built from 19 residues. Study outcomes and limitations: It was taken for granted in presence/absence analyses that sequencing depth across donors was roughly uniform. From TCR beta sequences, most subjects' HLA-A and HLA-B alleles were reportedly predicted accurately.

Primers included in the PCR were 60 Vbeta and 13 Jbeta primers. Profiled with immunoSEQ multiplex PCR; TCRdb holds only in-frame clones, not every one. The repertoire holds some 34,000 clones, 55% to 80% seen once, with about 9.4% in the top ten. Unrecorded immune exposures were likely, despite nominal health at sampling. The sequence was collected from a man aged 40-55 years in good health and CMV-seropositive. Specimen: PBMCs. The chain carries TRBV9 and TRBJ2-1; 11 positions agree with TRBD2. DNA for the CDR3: TGTGCCAGCAGCGCAGAGGGAGCTAGCGGGGGGAGCTCCTACAATGAGCAGTTCTTC. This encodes CASSAEGASGGSSYNEQFF.